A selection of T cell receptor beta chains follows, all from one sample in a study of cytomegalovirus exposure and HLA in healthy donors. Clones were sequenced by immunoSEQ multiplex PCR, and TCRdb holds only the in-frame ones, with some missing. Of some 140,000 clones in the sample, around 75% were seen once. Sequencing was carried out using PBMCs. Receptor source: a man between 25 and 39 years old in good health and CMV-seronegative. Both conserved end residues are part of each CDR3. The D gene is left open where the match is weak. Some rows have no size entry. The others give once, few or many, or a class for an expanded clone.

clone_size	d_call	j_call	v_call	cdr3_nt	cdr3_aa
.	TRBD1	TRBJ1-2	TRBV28	TGTGCCAGCAGCCGCCCCGGACAGGGGGACTATGGCTACACCTTC	CASSRPGQGDYGYTF
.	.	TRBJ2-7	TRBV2	TGTGCCAGCAGTGATGCAGTAACCTACGAGCAGTACTTC	CASSDAVTYEQYF
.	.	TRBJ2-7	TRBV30	TGTGCCTGGAGTATAGGGGCCTACGAGCAGTACTTC	CAWSIGAYEQYF
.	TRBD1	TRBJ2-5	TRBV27	TGTGCCAGCAGTTTTCGGGCAGGGGGCTCATCGGTTGGAGAGACCCAGTACTTC	CASSFRAGGSSVGETQYF
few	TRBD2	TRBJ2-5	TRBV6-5	TGTGCCAGCAGTTACTACCGGGGGGGCCTAGAGACCCAGTACTTC	CASSYYRGGLETQYF
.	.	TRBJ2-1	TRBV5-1	TGCGCCAGCACCCCTTGGCGGAGCTCCTACAATGAGCAGTTCTTC	CASTPWRSSYNEQFF
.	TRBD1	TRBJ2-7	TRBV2	TGTGCCAGCAGGGAGGACAGGCACACCTACGAGCAGTACTTC	CASREDRHTYEQYF
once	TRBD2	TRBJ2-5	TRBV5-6	TGTGCCAGCAGCTCCGTACTAGCGGGAGGGTTGGAAGAGACCCAGTACTTC	CASSSVLAGGLEETQYF
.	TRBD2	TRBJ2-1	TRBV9	TGTGCCAGCAGCGCTAGCGGGAGGAAAGACAATGAGCAGTTCTTC	CASSASGRKDNEQFF
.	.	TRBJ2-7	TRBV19	TGTGCCAGTGCGGCGGGGCCCTCCTACGAGCAGTACTTC	CASAAGPSYEQYF
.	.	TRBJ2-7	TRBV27	TGTGCCAGCAGTCTACCCAGGACTGCAACGAGCTCCTACGAGCAGTACTTC	CASSLPRTATSSYEQYF
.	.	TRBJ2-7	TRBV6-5	TGTGCCAGCAGTTACTCGCGGCAAAACCCCTACGAGCAGTACTTC	CASSYSRQNPYEQYF
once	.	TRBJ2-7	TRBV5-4	TGTGCCAGCAGCTTGAGAGGTGACGAGCAGTACTTC	CASSLRGDEQYF
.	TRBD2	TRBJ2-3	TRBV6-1	TGTGCCAGCAGTGAAACGCGGGGGGCAGGAGATACGCAGTATTTT	CASSETRGAGDTQYF
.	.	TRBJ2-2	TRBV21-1	TGTGCCAGCAGCAAAGCCCCGGGACTAGTACCCGGGGAGCTGTTTTTT	CASSKAPGLVPGELFF
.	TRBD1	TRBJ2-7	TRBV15	TGTGCCACCAGCGGCACAGGGGGCAATGAGCAGTACTTC	CATSGTGGNEQYF
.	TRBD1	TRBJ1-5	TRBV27	TGTGCCAGCAGTTTACAGGGGGCCCGCCAGCCCCAGCATTTT	CASSLQGARQPQHF
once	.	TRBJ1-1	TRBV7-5	TGTGCCAGACTCCCCGGGGGGGTGAACACTGAAGCTTTCTTT	CARLPGGVNTEAFF
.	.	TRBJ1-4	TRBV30	TGTGCCTGGCGCGGGTTTGAAGAAAAACTGTTTTTT	CAWRGFEEKLFF
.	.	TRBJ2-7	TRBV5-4	TGTGCCAGCAGCTCGCAGGGTGAGCAGTACTTC	CASSSQGEQYF
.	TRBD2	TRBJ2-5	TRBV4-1	TGCGCCAGCAGCCATGGTAGCGGGGGGGTACAAGAGACCCAGTACTTC	CASSHGSGGVQETQYF
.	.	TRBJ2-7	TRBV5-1	TGCGCCAGCAGCTCTCAGGTCCCCGTCCACGAGCAGTACTTC	CASSSQVPVHEQYF
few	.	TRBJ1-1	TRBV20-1	TGCAGTGCAGCCCTTAACACTGAAGCTTTCTTT	CSAALNTEAFF
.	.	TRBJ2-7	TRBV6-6	TGTGCCAGCAGTTCCCTAAGCCGGTACGAGCAGTACTTC	CASSSLSRYEQYF
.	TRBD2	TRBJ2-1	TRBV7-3	TGTGCCAGCAGCGCTACTAGCGACTACAATGAGCAGTTCTTC	CASSATSDYNEQFF
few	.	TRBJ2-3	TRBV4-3	TGCGCCAGCAGCCAAGAGGACACCACAGATACGCAGTATTTT	CASSQEDTTDTQYF
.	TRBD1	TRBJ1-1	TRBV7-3	TGTGCCAGCAGCTCCATGGGACAGATGAACACTGAAGCTTTCTTT	CASSSMGQMNTEAFF
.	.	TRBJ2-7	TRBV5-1	TGCGCCAGCAGCGTTGGCGGTTACGAGCAGTACTTC	CASSVGGYEQYF
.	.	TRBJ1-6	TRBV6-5	TGTGCCAGCAGTTACCTAACGTACGATTCTTCACCCCTCCACTTT	CASSYLTYDSSPLHF
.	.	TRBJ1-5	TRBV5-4	TGTGCCAGCAGCTTGGACCCAGGCCAGCCCCAGCATTTT	CASSLDPGQPQHF
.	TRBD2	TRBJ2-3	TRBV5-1	TGCGCCACCGGGAAGGGTACCGGGACTAGCGCGACAGATACGCAGTATTTT	CATGKGTGTSATDTQYF
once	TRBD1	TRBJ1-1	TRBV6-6	TGTGCCAGCAGTTATGGGACAGAGAACACTGAAGCTTTCTTT	CASSYGTENTEAFF
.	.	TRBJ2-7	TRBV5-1	TGCGCCAGCAGCTTGGGTTTAGCACACTACGAGCAGTACTTC	CASSLGLAHYEQYF
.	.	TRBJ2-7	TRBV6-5	TGTGCCAGCAGTTACTCATCCGACACCTACGAGCAGTACTTC	CASSYSSDTYEQYF
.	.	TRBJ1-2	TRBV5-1	TGCGCCAGCAGCTTAGGGGGATCGCAAAACTATGGCTACACCTTC	CASSLGGSQNYGYTF
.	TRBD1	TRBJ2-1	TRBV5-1	TGCGCCAGCAGCTCACAGGGGGCACTTGGCAATGAGCAGTTCTTC	CASSSQGALGNEQFF